Following are 20 T cell receptor beta chains from one sample sequenced in a study of blood T cell repertoires in COVID-19 (dated by TCRdb to about 2020). Library construction relied on the immunoSEQ multiplex PCR assay. TCRdb took over this immuneACCESS table, retaining in-frame rearrangements with V and J assigned. Such tables are incomplete; in checked studies, under half of the missing clones stem from an unresolved V gene, and the remainder is unexplained. The sample includes 400,000 to 450,000 clones, with about 87% observed a single time. The ten largest clones represent 0.7% to 1% of the sample. Specimen: peripheral blood. The origin of the receptors is a man between 18 and 29 years old with COVID-19, enrolled during active disease.

The rearrangement joins TRBV7-9 to TRBJ2-3; 10 positions agree with TRBD1. This CDR3 has 14 amino acids. V trimming: 4 bases; J trimming: 4 bases; junction bases outside the gene matches: 2. Germline CDR1 SEHNR, CDR2 FQNEAQ (reference sequence). CDR3 bases: TGTGCCAGCAGCTCCGGACAGGGGGCAGATACGCAGTATTTT. The encoded protein is CASSSGQGADTQYF.

In this sample, this clone turned up once. The chain links TRBV4-1 to TRBJ1-2; D gene unclear. V was pared by 0 bases and J by 2 bases, with 10 bases between. Germline V gene lookup returns CDR1 MGHRA and CDR2 YSYEKL. The CDR3 loop spans 15 amino acids. The CDR3 here is CASSQDGRKNYGYTF. The CDR3, as DNA: TGCGCCAGCAGCCAAGATGGCAGAAAAAACTATGGCTACACCTTC.

CDR3 amino acids: CASSQGPGQPQHF. The CDR3 DNA is TGCGCCAGCAGCCAAGGTCCAGGACAGCCCCAGCATTTT. The chain combines TRBV4-1 with TRBJ1-5; D uncertain. V was clipped by 1 base and J by 7 bases, with 8 bases between them. The CDR3 sequence is 13 residues long. Germline values: CDR1 MGHRA, CDR2 YSYEKL.

This chain connects TRBV7-8 to TRBJ2-5; 8 nucleotides agree with TRBD1. CDR3 length: 15 residues. Germline-derived CDR1 and CDR2 are SGHVS and FQNEAQ. J was trimmed by 5 bases and V by 2 bases; bases with no gene match: 7. CDR3 coding DNA: TGTGCCAGCAGCTTACCTACAGGGGGGTCGGAGACCCAGTACTTC. Translation gives CASSLPTGGSETQYF. Combining the CDR3 with reference TRBV7-8 and TRBJ2-5 gives the whole variable domain GAGVSQSPRYKVAKRGQDVALRCDPISGHVSLFWYQQALGQGPEFLTYFQNEAQLDKSGLPSDRFFAERPEGSVSTLKIQRTQQEDSAVYLCASSLPTGGSETQYFGPGTRLLVL.

The chain combines TRBV13 with TRBJ1-6; perhaps TRBD1 as D (6 bases). Germline V lookup: CDR1 PRHDT, CDR2 FYEKMQ (reference sequence). Between the trimmed V and J ends, which lost 5 bases and 1 base, there was a span of 12 bases. The CDR3 contains 16 residues. The CDR3 region is CASSTDRLSYNSPLHF. The CDR3 nucleotides read TGTGCCAGCAGCACCGACAGGCTTTCCTATAATTCACCCCTCCACTTT.

The rearrangement links TRBV5-6 to TRBJ2-1, with D perhaps TRBD1 (5 bases). Germline assignment: CDR1 SGHDT and CDR2 YYEEEE. The CDR3 loop spans 14 amino acids. Trimming cost V 0 bases and J 9 bases, with 13 bases left between them. CDR3 sequence (DNA): TGTGCCAGCAGCTTGGACAAGGGGCTAGGTGAGCAGTTCTTC. It translates to CASSLDKGLGEQFF.

Concerning this clone itself: The sample holds other DNA sequences that translate to the same CDR3. The chain joins TRBV20-1 to TRBJ2-7; possibly TRBD1 for D (6 bases). With 3 bases removed from V and 4 bases from J, the gap between germline ends came to 7 bases. This CDR3 is built from 11 residues. Germline CDR1 reads DFQATT; CDR2 reads SNEGSKA (reference sequence). In DNA form, the CDR3 reads TGCAGTGCTAGTACAGGGTACGAGCAGTACTTC. Amino acids: CSASTGYEQYF.

There are a few counts of this clone. The V and J genes are TRBV10-2 and TRBJ2-2, with a possible D match to TRBD2 (5 bases). V was clipped by 7 bases and J by 4 bases, with 7 bases between them. Germline values: CDR1 WSHSY, CDR2 SAAADI. The CDR3 loop spans 12 amino acids. CDR3 sequence: CASIRGTGELFF. CDR3 nucleotides: TGCGCCAGCATACGGGGCACCGGGGAGCTGTTTTTT.

The chain links TRBV7-9 to TRBJ2-7; 9 bases line up with TRBD1. J gave up 3 bases and V 3 bases, and 6 bases lay outside the gene matches. Germline CDR1 SEHNR, CDR2 FQNEAQ (reference sequence). This CDR3 has 15 amino acids. CDR3 sequence: CASSLLQGADYEQYF. The CDR3, as DNA: TGTGCCAGCAGCTTGTTACAGGGGGCGGACTACGAGCAGTACTTC.

The chain recombines TRBV14 with TRBJ2-7; TRBD1 matches at 7 bases. This CDR3 contains 12 residues. V lost 4 bases and J lost 10; bases outside the gene matches: 7. Germline-derived CDR1 and CDR2 are SGHDN and FVKESK. The CDR3 sequence is CASSPGTDRQYF. The CDR3 coding sequence is TGTGCCAGCAGCCCGGGGACAGATCGTCAGTACTTC.

With respect to this clone: Different DNA sequences within this sample yield the same CDR3. V is TRBV2 and J is TRBJ1-3, with D uncertain. CDR1 SNHLY and CDR2 FYNNEI come from the germline V gene. This CDR3 is 15 amino acids long. V gave up 0 bases and J gave up 0 bases, with 6 bases separating them. This CDR3 reads CASSEATGSGNTIYF. Here the CDR3 DNA reads TGTGCCAGCAGTGAAGCCACGGGCTCTGGAAACACCATATATTTT.

The table lists this clone with a count of one. This rearrangement joins TRBV18 to TRBJ1-2; D possibly corresponds to TRBD1 (6 bases). This CDR3 region has 15 residues. The germline V gene encodes CDR1 KGHSH and CDR2 LQKENI. The germline V and J ends were trimmed by 1 base and 7 bases, with 16 bases remaining between them. The CDR3, as DNA: TGTGCCAGCTCACCACGAGTCCCAGGGGAGGGTGGCTACACCTTC. Translating it yields CASSPRVPGEGGYTF.

This chain uses TRBV2 with TRBJ2-3, with D possibly TRBD2 on 5 matching bases. V lost 3 bases and J lost 3, with 10 bases in between. The CDR3 runs to 14 residues. Germline lookup yields CDR1 SNHLY and CDR2 FYNNEI. The CDR3 reads CASSDGSATDTQYF. CDR3 coding DNA: TGTGCCAGCAGTGACGGTAGCGCTACAGATACGCAGTATTTT.

CDR3 nucleotide sequence: TGTGCCAGCGCGGCCACATTTAGCAATCAGCCCCAGCATTTT. As protein: CASAATFSNQPQHF. The chain has TRBV6-5 and TRBJ1-5; D remains unclear. This CDR3 is 14 amino acids long. V was pared by 8 bases and J by 0 bases, with 11 bases between. The V gene's germline CDR1 is MNHEY and CDR2 SVGAGI.

The chain combines TRBV6-5 with TRBJ1-2; tentative D call: TRBD1 (6 bases). The CDR3 sequence is 16 residues long. Germline V CDR1 and CDR2: MNHEY, SVGAGI. V lost 4 bases to trimming and J lost 1 base, with 16 bases between them. The CDR3 is CASSSIPPQGNYGYTF. The CDR3 nucleotides read TGTGCCAGCAGTTCGATCCCGCCACAGGGTAACTATGGCTACACCTTC.

This sequence joins TRBV18 and TRBJ1-1; D not certain. V lost 3 bases and J 4 bases, leaving 18 bases between the germline ends. From germline, CDR1 is KGHSH and CDR2 LQKENI. The CDR3 contains 16 residues. The chain's CDR3 is CASSPELWSVSTEAFF. For the CDR3, the DNA is TGTGCCAGCTCACCCGAGCTCTGGAGTGTGAGCACTGAAGCTTTCTTT.

V and J are TRBV2 and TRBJ2-1; 8 bases are shared with TRBD2. This CDR3 is 16 amino acids long. The V segment lost 0 bases and the J segment 9 bases; nucleotides outside the gene matches: 10. Per germline, CDR1 SNHLY and CDR2 FYNNEI. The CDR3: CASSEARAGGRTEQFF. In DNA, the CDR3 is TGTGCCAGCAGTGAAGCGAGGGCGGGGGGCCGGACTGAGCAGTTCTTC. Based on the CDR3 plus reference TRBV2 and TRBJ2-1, the full variable domain is EPEVTQTPSHQVTQMGQEVILRCVPISNHLYFYWYRQILGQKVEFLVSFYNNEISEKSEIFDDQFSVERPDGSNFTLKIRSTKLEDSAMYFCASSEARAGGRTEQFFGPGTRLTVL.

V is TRBV18 and J is TRBJ2-5, with 7 positions matching TRBD1. Germline CDR1 reads KGHSH; CDR2 reads LQKENI. J gave up 4 bases and V 6 bases, and 2 bases lay outside the gene matches. This CDR3 region has 12 residues. CDR3: CASSRDRETQYF. The CDR3 nucleotides read TGTGCCAGCTCGAGGGACAGAGAGACCCAGTACTTC. Full variable domain (remainder filled in from reference TRBV18 and TRBJ2-5): NAGVMQNPRHLVRRRGQEARLRCSPMKGHSHVYWYRQLPEEGLKFMVYLQKENIIDESGMPKERFSAEFPKEGPSILRIQQVVRGDSAAYFCASSRDRETQYFGPGTRLLVL.

This clone has just one count. The chain uses TRBV3-1 (or the pseudogene TRBV3-2) and TRBJ1-2; TRBD1 might be the D (5 bases). The V gene lost 1 base and the J gene lost 2 bases, with 11 bases spanning the gap. Germline V CDR1 and CDR2: LGHDT, YNNKEL (reference sequence). The length of the CDR3 is 15 residues. The CDR3 nucleotides are TGTGCCAGCAGCCAAGTAGGGGTGGGCAACTATGGCTACACCTTC. Protein sequence: CASSQVGVGNYGYTF.

CDR3 sequence (DNA): TGTGCCAGCAGCCCCTGGACTAGCGGGAGGGCCGATGAGCAGTTCTTC. The encoded protein is CASSPWTSGRADEQFF. The chain links TRBV7-2 to TRBJ2-1; 15 nucleotides agree with TRBD2. The CDR3 covers 16 residues. The V and J ends lost 5 bases and 8 bases, in that order; junction bases with no gene match: 7. CDR1 is SGHTA and CDR2 is FQGNSA in the germline V gene.